Sequencing of this TCR beta chain was carried out in a study of OX40 agonist ivuxolimab in advanced cancers. For the study at large: Ivuxolimab, which patients received intravenously every 2 weeks, was dosed at 0.01 to 10 mg/kg. Under the entry rules, prior anti-PD-1, anti-PD-L1 or anti-CTLA-4 therapy was allowed, and approximately 40% had some. Study-wide points: Not determined was the antigen specificity of the expanded peripheral T cells.

Autoimmune disease history or systemic immunosuppression disqualified patients. The CDR3 spans 15 residues. V lost 6 bases, J lost 2 bases, and 13 bases lay in between. Germline V gene data show CDR1 as MNHNS and CDR2 as SASEGT. Details on this clone: Its antigen remains unknown.

Some clones are missing from TCRdb's copy, which holds only in-frame ones; the method was immunoSEQ multiplex PCR. The sample holds more than 80,000 clones, about 90% seen once. The chain employs TRBV6-1 and TRBJ2-2; D is perhaps TRBD1 (5 bases). Sequences were derived from CD4+ or CD8+ T cells sorted from blood, sampled in a trial of the OX40 agonist ivuxolimab. This sequence was found in an adult with an advanced solid tumor such as melanoma, head and neck, liver or kidney cancer. The CDR3: CASRRTGYNTGELFF. The CDR3 nucleotides are TGTGCCAGCAGACGCACAGGATACAACACCGGGGAGCTGTTTTTT.